A single sample gave rise to the 9 T cell receptor beta chains below, sequenced in a study of T-cell reconstitution after alpha-beta-depleted transplantation in children. Unique molecular identifiers were incorporated when the TCRbeta library was constructed. TCRdb recomputed calls from the PCR reads with MiXCR, one row per CDR3 protein. The table lists 330,000 or so distinct CDR3 sequences, approximately 10% of them singletons. The input for sequencing was PBMCs from the stem cell graft donor, taken from the stem cell graft. The origin of the receptors is a human donor who donated a stem cell graft to a child with acute lymphoblastic leukemia.

V and J are TRBV12-3 or TRBV12-4 and TRBJ2-1; 8 bases line up with TRBD2. V trimming: 1 base; J trimming: 8 bases; junction bases outside the gene matches: 16. The CDR3 loop spans 18 amino acids. The DNA of the CDR3 is TGTGCCAGCAGTTTAGTCGTGCAGACTAGCGTCAAAAGTTATGAGCAGTTCTTC. Translated: CASSLVVQTSVKSYEQFF.

This clonotype was detected many times. The chain recombines TRBV18 with TRBJ1-5; D is uncertain. Trimming took 0 bases from V and 0 from J, leaving 9 bases between them. The CDR3 consists of 16 residues. The V gene's germline CDR1 is KGHSH and CDR2 LQKENI. The CDR3 loop reads CASSPPGQNSNQPQHF. The CDR3 nucleotides are TGTGCCAGCTCACCACCGGGTCAGAATAGCAATCAGCCCCAGCATTTT.

The chain uses TRBV12-3 or TRBV12-4 and TRBJ1-1; D may be TRBD1 (5 bases). The CDR3 has 15 residues. V lost 6 bases to trimming and J lost 2 bases, with 16 bases between them. CDR3 amino acids: CASSPWGDINTEAFF. The DNA for the CDR3 is TGTGCCAGCAGCCCTTGGGGGGATATTAACACTGAAGCTTTCTTT.

This clonotype was observed a handful of times. The V gene is TRBV5-1, the J gene TRBJ2-7; TRBD1 matches 8 bases. Germline CDR1 SGHRS, CDR2 YFSETQ. This CDR3 comprises 15 residues. The trim removed 3 bases at V and 6 bases at J, leaving 11 bases unmatched. CDR3 residues: CASSSNQQGGGEQYF. Written as DNA, the CDR3 is TGCGCCAGCAGCTCGAATCAACAGGGGGGAGGCGAGCAGTACTTC. The full variable domain, rest sourced from reference TRBV5-1 and TRBJ2-7, is KAGVTQTPRYLIKTRGQQVTLSCSPISGHRSVSWYQQTPGQGLQFLFEYFSETQRNKGNFPGRFSGRQFSNSRSEMNVSTLELGDSALYLCASSSNQQGGGEQYFGPGTRLTVT.

This clonotype was seen a few times. CDR3 loop: CASSFLGYEQYF. In nucleotides, the CDR3 is TGCGCCAGCAGCTTCTTAGGGTACGAGCAGTACTTC. This chain uses TRBV5-1 with TRBJ2-7; D remains unclear. The CDR3 spans 12 residues. Germline V lookup: CDR1 SGHRS, CDR2 YFSETQ. V was pared by 2 bases and J by 4 bases, with 7 bases between.

This chain links TRBV27 with TRBJ1-5; D unresolved. Germline V gene lookup returns CDR1 MNHEY and CDR2 SMNVEV (reference sequence). The CDR3 totals 13 residues. V was cut by 3 bases and J by 2 bases, with 5 bases left in between. The CDR3 sequence: CASSFVGNQPQHF. Written as DNA, the CDR3 is TGTGCCAGCAGTTTTGTCGGCAATCAGCCCCAGCATTTT.

CDR3 sequence (DNA): TGTGCCAGCAGCGGGACAGGGACGGTTTTGAGCACCGGGGAGCTGTTTTTT. This translates into CASSGTGTVLSTGELFF. The V call is TRBV12-3 or TRBV12-4, the J call TRBJ2-2, with TRBD1 identical over 9 bases. Trimming removed 6 bases from V and 4 bases from J; junction bases left unmatched: 12. CDR3 length: 17 residues.

This clonotype was seen at least ten times. The chain is built from TRBV6-2 or TRBV6-3 and TRBJ2-5; D is undetermined. This CDR3 spans 11 amino acids. Trimming stripped 5 bases from V and 4 bases from J, with 5 bases between. The germline V gene has CDR1 MNHEY and CDR2 SVGEGT. The CDR3 sequence is CASSQRETQYF. The CDR3 coding sequence is TGTGCCAGCAGTCAGCGAGAGACCCAGTACTTC.

This clonotype has at least ten counts. V gene TRBV15 combines with J gene TRBJ1-2; perhaps TRBD1 as D (6 bases). Germline CDR1 LNHNV, CDR2 YYDKDF (reference sequence). CDR3 length: 15 amino acids. Trimming took off 1 base at V and 9 bases at J, with 18 bases between the two ends. The CDR3 DNA sequence: TGTGCCACCAGCAGAGCTGGTCAGGGACAAGGGAGCTACACCTTC. Translated, it gives CATSRAGQGQGSYTF.